The 12 T cell receptor beta chains in this list originate from one sample, sequenced in a study of T cell repertoires in cytomegalovirus infection. One entry per CDR3 protein results from TCRdb running MiXCR on the reads. The sample includes 150,000 or so distinct CDR3 sequences, approximately 21% seen only once; the top ten take 25%. No antigen is known for these receptors. Specimen: CD8+ T cells from cultured PBMCs, collected from culture after CMV antigen stimulation. These receptors all stem from a human donor in good health (CMV status not recorded). Some clones in this sample may be carry-over from other donors' samples.

The chain employs TRBV11-2 and TRBJ2-1; D unclear. This CDR3 has 15 amino acids. V dropped 5 bases and J dropped 0 bases, with 11 bases sitting between them. Germline V gives CDR1 SGHAT, CDR2 FQNNGV. The CDR3 DNA follows: TGTGCCAGCAGCGCGGATAGGAGCTCCTACAATGAGCAGTTCTTC. As protein: CASSADRSSYNEQFF.

This clonotype was detected a few times. The rearrangement joins TRBV7-3 to TRBJ2-1, with D maybe TRBD1 (7 bases). Trimming pared 5 bases from V and 5 bases from J, leaving 19 bases between. From germline, CDR1 is SGHTA and CDR2 FQGTGA. The CDR3 runs 16 residues. This CDR3 is CASSAEGAGGHNEQFF. The CDR3 DNA reads TGTGCCAGCAGCGCAGAGGGGGCAGGGGGGCACAATGAGCAGTTCTTC.

V is TRBV4-3 and J is TRBJ2-3, with a possible D match to TRBD1 (5 bases). CDR3 length: 15 amino acids. The germline V and J ends were trimmed by 1 base and 0 bases, with 8 bases remaining between them. Germline loops: CDR1 LGHNA, CDR2 YSLEER. The CDR3 sequence is CASSQVQASTDTQYF. The CDR3 nucleotides read TGCGCCAGCAGCCAAGTACAGGCTAGCACAGATACGCAGTATTTT.

DNA of the CDR3: TGTGCCAGCAGCTCAGAGCGGGACATGGGCGAGCAGTACTTC. This translates into CASSSERDMGEQYF. The chain couples TRBV7-2 to TRBJ2-7; maybe TRBD2 (7 bases). The CDR3 length is 14 residues. Germline values: CDR1 SGHTA, CDR2 FQGNSA. V lost 4 bases to trimming and J lost 6 bases, with 16 bases between them.

This clonotype came up many times. The chain recombines TRBV28 with TRBJ2-3; 12 positions match TRBD2. Germline trimming cut 7 bases from V and 4 bases from J; bases unmatched to any gene: 9. This CDR3 has 16 residues. The germline CDR1 and CDR2 sequences are MDHEN and SYDVKM. The CDR3 DNA follows: TGTGCCAGCACTCTGGGGCTAGCGGGAGGGGCAGATACGCAGTATTTT. Protein sequence: CASTLGLAGGADTQYF. Based on the CDR3 plus reference TRBV28 and TRBJ2-3, the full variable domain is DVKVTQSSRYLVKRTGEKVFLECVQDMDHENMFWYRQDPGLGLRLIYFSYDVKMKEKGDIPEGYSVSREKKERFSLILESASTNQTSMYLCASTLGLAGGADTQYFGPGTRLTVL.

In its sample, this clonotype was seen a few times. V is TRBV7-9 and J is TRBJ1-2; 9 bases are shared with TRBD1. CDR3 size: 15 residues. Germline CDR1 and CDR2: SEHNR and FQNEAQ (reference sequence). The J segment lost 5 bases and the V segment lost 1 base, leaving 5 bases of the junction unmatched. CDR3 sequence reads: CASSLEGQGPYGYTF. CDR3 bases: TGTGCCAGCAGCTTAGAGGGACAGGGACCATATGGCTACACCTTC.

In DNA form, the CDR3 reads TGCGCCAGCAGTGAGTCGAAGTGGGAGGGCCCAAGCTCCTACGAGCAGTACTTC. The encoded protein is CASSESKWEGPSSYEQYF. V gene TRBV10-2 combines with J gene TRBJ2-7; 7 bases are a match to TRBD2. In germline, CDR1 is WSHSY, CDR2 SAAADI. The CDR3 sequence is 18 residues long. With 0 bases clipped from V and 0 bases from J, the junction kept 11 bases outside the gene matches.

This clonotype appeared a few times. V gene TRBV11-2 combines with J gene TRBJ1-1; no reliable D call. The CDR3 contains 13 residues. In germline, CDR1 is SGHAT, CDR2 FQNNGV. Trimming stripped 5 bases from V and 0 bases from J, with 7 bases between. The CDR3 region is CASSTNMNTEAFF. DNA for the CDR3: TGTGCCAGCAGCACGAACATGAACACTGAAGCTTTCTTT. Complete variable domain (other parts from reference TRBV11-2 and TRBJ1-1): EAGVAQSPRYKIIEKRQSVAFWCNPISGHATLYWYQQILGQGPKLLIQFQNNGVVDDSQLPKDRFSAERLKGVDSTLKIQPAKLEDSAVYLCASSTNMNTEAFFGQGTRLTVV.

The chain is built from TRBV12-3 or TRBV12-4 and TRBJ2-2; D might be TRBD1 (6 bases). The CDR3 extends over 15 amino acids. The V gene lost 3 bases and the J gene lost 4 bases, with 12 bases spanning the gap. The CDR3 sequence is CASSLSGAITGELFF. CDR3 coding DNA: TGTGCCAGCAGTTTGTCAGGGGCCATCACCGGGGAGCTGTTTTTT.

In its sample, this clonotype was seen a few times. The chain recombines TRBV6-2 or TRBV6-3 with TRBJ1-1; D may be TRBD1 (5 bases). The V gene's germline CDR1 is MNHEY and CDR2 SVGEGT. This CDR3 is built from 17 residues. V lost 5 bases and J 1 base, leaving 20 bases between the germline ends. CDR3 loop: CASSQFPSGGRNTEAFF. The CDR3, as DNA: TGTGCCAGCAGTCAGTTCCCGAGCGGGGGGAGGAACACTGAAGCTTTCTTT.

This clonotype was counted only a few times. This chain connects TRBV12-3 or TRBV12-4 to TRBJ1-2; TRBD1 is a possible D gene (5 bases). V was cut by 3 bases and J by 6 bases, with 20 bases left in between. The CDR3 contains 16 residues. DNA for the CDR3: TGTGCCAGCAGTTTCCTGGGGACGACTGACCCTGATGGCTACACCTTC. Protein sequence: CASSFLGTTDPDGYTF.

This clonotype was seen repeatedly, ten times or more. The gene calls are TRBV7-2 and TRBJ1-5; TRBD1 might be the D (6 bases). The V gene's germline CDR1 is SGHTA and CDR2 FQGNSA. The CDR3 has 14 amino acids. Deletions cut 7 bases from V and 11 bases from J, with 21 bases between. The CDR3 spells CASKTPGLGAAQHF. CDR3 nucleotides: TGTGCCAGCAAAACTCCGGGACTGGGGGCGGCCCAGCATTTT.